These T cell receptor beta chains were read from a single sample in a study of blood T cell repertoires in COVID-19. TCRdb's table, derived via immunoSEQ multiplex PCR, lists solely in-frame clones and lacks some. The sample lists around 200,000 clones, 85% to 90% occurring once. The sequencing input was PBMCs or T cells enriched from blood (not recorded which). The receptors come from a man aged 25 to 40 who had recovered from COVID-19. Each CDR3 is given with its conserved first and last residue. A D gene is named only where the DNA matches it firmly. For some rows the clone size is stated as once, few or many, or as a class when expanded; others skip it.

V gene	clone size	J gene	D gene	CDR3 DNA	CDR3 protein
TRBV19	-	TRBJ2-7	TRBD1	TGTGCCAGTAGGGACTTCTTGGGACAGGGATTGGGCGAGCAGTACTTC	CASRDFLGQGLGEQYF
TRBV24-1	-	TRBJ1-1	-	TGTGCCACCAGTGACGGACAGCACACTGAAGCTTTCTTT	CATSDGQHTEAFF
TRBV24-1	-	TRBJ2-5	TRBD1	TGTGCCACCAGTGATCCGGGACAGGGGCGGGAGACCCAGTACTTC	CATSDPGQGRETQYF
TRBV10-1	-	TRBJ2-7	-	TGCGCCAGCAGTGAGTCGTTGAGCTCCTACGAGCAGTACTTC	CASSESLSSYEQYF
TRBV7-8	-	TRBJ2-1	TRBD2	TGTGCCAGCACACCTAAAGGCGGGAGGGCCGGCCGGGAGCAGTTCTTC	CASTPKGGRAGREQFF
TRBV5-1	-	TRBJ1-3	-	TGCGCCAGCAGCTTGGCTGATCGGAACACCATATATTTT	CASSLADRNTIYF
TRBV28	-	TRBJ2-7	-	TGTGCCAGCAGTCCCCAGGGAAAAGGTCTCTACGAGCAGTACTTC	CASSPQGKGLYEQYF
TRBV12-2	once	TRBJ2-2	-	TGTGCAAGTCGCTCACCCGTCAGGGGTGGGGACACCGGGGAGCTGTTTTTT	CASRSPVRGGDTGELFF
TRBV18	-	TRBJ2-1	-	TGTGCCAGCTCACCACCTTCTAGCGATGAGCAGTTCTTC	CASSPPSSDEQFF
TRBV13	-	TRBJ2-3	TRBD2	TGTGCCAGCAGCTTAAAGCGGGGCGCAGATACGCAGTATTTT	CASSLKRGADTQYF
TRBV11-2	-	TRBJ2-7	-	TGTGCCAGCAGCCTCAGACAGGGAGGAACAACCTACGAGCAGTACTTC	CASSLRQGGTTYEQYF
TRBV7-9	-	TRBJ1-2	-	TGTGCCAGCAGCCCTAACAGGGATGGCTACACCTTC	CASSPNRDGYTF
TRBV6-5	once	TRBJ2-2	-	TGTGCCAGCAGTTACGGGGGGAGCACCGGGGAGCTGTTTTTT	CASSYGGSTGELFF
TRBV11-2	-	TRBJ2-5	-	TGTGCCAGCAGCCAAACCGGGATCCAAGAGACCCAGTACTTC	CASSQTGIQETQYF
TRBV30	-	TRBJ1-2	-	TGTGCCTGGAGTCCAGGAACCTGGTCTAACTATGGCTACACCTTC	CAWSPGTWSNYGYTF
TRBV5-1	-	TRBJ1-4	TRBD1	TGCGCCAGCTCGAGGGACAGGAGTAATGAAAAACTGTTTTTT	CASSRDRSNEKLFF
TRBV28	-	TRBJ2-5	-	TGTGCCAATATGACAGGGACTAGGAAGACCCAGTACTTC	CANMTGTRKTQYF
TRBV11-2	-	TRBJ2-3	TRBD2	TGTGCCAGCAGCACCCTTAGCGGGGGGGTCGCAGATACGCAGTATTTT	CASSTLSGGVADTQYF
TRBV5-1	-	TRBJ1-2	-	TGCGCCAGCAGCTTGGGAACAGGGACCTATGGCTACACCTTC	CASSLGTGTYGYTF
TRBV24-1	-	TRBJ1-2	TRBD1	TGTGCCACCAGTGATTTCAGGGGGGCGGTTGGCTACACCTTC	CATSDFRGAVGYTF
TRBV9	once	TRBJ2-5	-	TGTGCCAGCAGCACAGGGGGGGGCCAAGGAGAGACCCAGTACTTC	CASSTGGGQGETQYF
TRBV7-9	-	TRBJ1-5	-	TGTGCCAGCAGCTTAGGGGCTGATCAGCCCCAGCATTTT	CASSLGADQPQHF
TRBV30	-	TRBJ1-2	-	TGTGCCTGGAGTTCGATACGTGGGCCCAATGGCTACACCTTC	CAWSSIRGPNGYTF
TRBV7-8	-	TRBJ2-3	-	TGTGCCAGCAGCTTAGTCCAACTAGCAGATACGCAGTATTTT	CASSLVQLADTQYF
TRBV14	-	TRBJ2-4	-	TGTGCCAGCAGCCTATCAACAGGGATAGGAAACATTCAGTACTTC	CASSLSTGIGNIQYF
TRBV12-3/TRBV12-4	-	TRBJ1-2	TRBD1	TGTGCCAGCACCCCAGGGGGGAGCTATGGCTACACCTTC	CASTPGGSYGYTF
TRBV4-1	-	TRBJ2-1	-	TGCGCCAGCAGCCAAGCCGCGGGGACCAATGAGCAGTTCTTC	CASSQAAGTNEQFF
TRBV3-1/TRBV3-2	-	TRBJ2-3	TRBD2	TGTGCCAGCAGCCAAGCCATTAGACCGGGACTAGTGTGGATAGGGGATACGCAGTATTTT	CASSQAIRPGLVWIGDTQYF
TRBV27	-	TRBJ2-1	TRBD2	TGTGCCAGCAGTTTAGGGACTAGCGGGATCTACAATGAGCAGTTCTTC	CASSLGTSGIYNEQFF
TRBV2	-	TRBJ2-6	TRBD1	TGTGCCAGCAGTGGTCCCGGGACAGGGTCTGGGGCCAACGTCCTGACTTTC	CASSGPGTGSGANVLTF
TRBV28	-	TRBJ2-7	-	TGTGCCAGCAGTTCTGTCCCCGAGGAGCAGTACTTC	CASSSVPEEQYF
TRBV19	-	TRBJ1-6	-	TGTGCCAGTAAGGGGAGGAGAAATGATTCACCCCTCCACTTT	CASKGRRNDSPLHF
TRBV5-6	-	TRBJ1-2	TRBD1	TGTGCCAGCAGCATAGGACAGGGGAAGCTCGATGGCCACACCTTC	CASSIGQGKLDGHTF
TRBV27	-	TRBJ2-7	-	TGTGCCAGCAGCTCGGGCTACGAGCAGTACTTC	CASSSGYEQYF
TRBV5-1	-	TRBJ2-7	-	TGCGCCAGCACCAGCGACGGAACCAGCTCCTACGAGCAGTACTTC	CASTSDGTSSYEQYF
TRBV11-2	-	TRBJ2-7	TRBD1	TGTGCCAGCAGCGGGGACAGGGGCTACGAGCAGTACTTC	CASSGDRGYEQYF
TRBV7-2	-	TRBJ1-6	-	TGTGCCAGCAGCCCCGGGGGGGGGTCGAGCTCCTATAATTCACCCCTCCACTTT	CASSPGGGSSSYNSPLHF
TRBV7-9	-	TRBJ2-2	TRBD1	TGTGCCAGCAGACCCGGACAGGGCTTAGGGGAGCTGTTTTTT	CASRPGQGLGELFF
TRBV9	-	TRBJ2-3	TRBD2	TGTGCCAGCAGCTTCCGGACTAGCGGGGTTGAAGATACGCAGTATTTT	CASSFRTSGVEDTQYF
TRBV10-3	-	TRBJ1-4	TRBD1	TGTGCCATCAGTGAGTCGGGGACAGGGGATGAAAAACTGTTTTTT	CAISESGTGDEKLFF
TRBV4-1	-	TRBJ2-6	-	TGCGCCAGCAGCCAAGATCCCCGGGTTACCTCTGGGGCCAACGTCCTGACTTTC	CASSQDPRVTSGANVLTF
TRBV6-5	-	TRBJ1-2	TRBD1	TGTGCCAGCAGCCGGGCCGACAGGGTCTATGGCTACACCTTC	CASSRADRVYGYTF
TRBV5-6	-	TRBJ1-4	-	TGTGCCAGCAGCCGCAGGGGAGTAAATGAAAAACTGTTTTTT	CASSRRGVNEKLFF
TRBV3-1/TRBV3-2	-	TRBJ2-7	-	TGTGCCAGCAGCAGGCGGACAGCGACGAGAGACGAGCAGTACTTC	CASSRRTATRDEQYF
TRBV11-2	-	TRBJ2-3	-	TGTGCCAGCAGCCCAGTACAGGGAAGCACAGATACGCAGTATTTT	CASSPVQGSTDTQYF
TRBV24-1	-	TRBJ2-2	-	TGTGCCACCAGTGGGTCCGGGAGCAAAAACACCGGGGAGCTGTTTTTT	CATSGSGSKNTGELFF
TRBV10-1	-	TRBJ2-1	TRBD2	TGCGCCAGCAGTGAGATGCCTAGCGGGAATGAGCAGTTCTTC	CASSEMPSGNEQFF
TRBV5-4	-	TRBJ2-1	-	TGTGCCAGCAGCTGGGGGGACTACAATGAGCAGTTCTTC	CASSWGDYNEQFF
TRBV9	once	TRBJ2-1	-	TGTGCCAGCAGCGTATTGGCAGGGGGGACTCGCAATGAGCAGTTCTTC	CASSVLAGGTRNEQFF
TRBV11-2	once	TRBJ1-4	TRBD1	TGTGCCAGCAGCTTAGAGTGGTGGACAGGGGTGGAAAAACTGTTTTTT	CASSLEWWTGVEKLFF
TRBV30	-	TRBJ1-2	TRBD1	TGTGCCTGGACAGGGGGCGGCTATGGCTACACCTTC	CAWTGGGYGYTF
TRBV27	-	TRBJ2-7	TRBD2	TGTGCCAGCAGTGTCGCCTCGGGACTATCCTACGAGCAGTACTTC	CASSVASGLSYEQYF
TRBV18	-	TRBJ1-1	TRBD1	TGTGCCAGCTCACCAATGGTGGGGGGACAGGGGGCAATGAACACTGAAGCTTTCTTT	CASSPMVGGQGAMNTEAFF